A single sample is the source of the 27 T cell receptor beta chains below, sequenced in a study of early T cells in non-severe SARS-CoV-2 infection. Each CDR3 protein is one row after TCRdb ran MiXCR on the 5' RACE reads. Of 40,000 to 45,000 distinct CDR3 sequences detected, approximately 6.1% appear once; the ten largest clones hold roughly 20%. The sample consisted of whole blood, taken at baseline. The receptors originated from an adult who was a healthcare worker with PCR-confirmed SARS-CoV-2 infection or an uninfected control (not recorded which).

This chain uses TRBV7-3 with TRBJ2-6, with D perhaps TRBD1 or TRBD2 (5 bases each). Trimming left V 0 bases short and J 4 bases short, with 7 bases between. The CDR3 contains 15 residues. Looked up from germline, CDR1 is SGHTA and CDR2 is FQGTGA. The CDR3 nucleotides are TGTGCCAGCAGCTTAACCGGGGCCGGGGCCAACGTCCTGACTTTC. Translated, it gives CASSLTGAGANVLTF. The full variable domain, in which reference TRBV7-3 and TRBJ2-6 provide the parts outside the CDR3, is GAGVSQTPSNKVTEKGKYVELRCDPISGHTALYWYRQSLGQGPEFLIYFQGTGAADDSGLPNDRFFAVRPEGSVSTLKIQRTERGDSAVYLCASSLTGAGANVLTFGAGSRLTVL.

The rearrangement uses TRBV24-1 and TRBJ2-2; D gene ambiguous. Trimming left V 6 bases short and J 8 bases short, with 18 bases between. CDR1 and CDR2 (germline): KGHDR, SFDVKD. The CDR3 sequence is 15 residues long. In nucleotides, the CDR3 is TGTGCCACCAGTCGTGGCCTACCGCGGACGGGGGAGCTGTTTTTT. It codes for CATSRGLPRTGELFF.

Many counts were recorded for this clonotype. The chain uses TRBV12-3 or TRBV12-4 and TRBJ2-7; 7 bases match TRBD1. Germline trimming cut 6 bases from V and 3 bases from J; bases unmatched to any gene: 8. The CDR3 sequence is 14 residues long. DNA for the CDR3: TGTGCCAGCAGCCCGTCCCGGGACAGCTACGAGCAGTACTTC. Its protein is CASSPSRDSYEQYF.

The chain carries TRBV12-3 or TRBV12-4 and TRBJ2-2; 9 bases match TRBD2. J was trimmed by 1 base and V by 7 bases; bases with no gene match: 4. This CDR3 has 15 amino acids. CDR3 nucleotide sequence: TGTGCCAGCACCACAGCGGGGGGGAACACCGGGGAGCTGTTTTTT. This translates into CASTTAGGNTGELFF.

This clonotype has at least ten counts. The rearrangement uses TRBV14 and TRBJ1-1; D possibly corresponds to TRBD1 (6 bases). V was cut by 5 bases and J by 6 bases, with 25 bases left in between. Germline lookup yields CDR1 SGHDN and CDR2 FVKESK. CDR3 length: 17 amino acids. The CDR3 bases are TGTGCCAGCAGCTCTTTCTCAAGGGGGTCAGGGGATGCTGAAGCTTTCTTT. Translation gives CASSSFSRGSGDAEAFF. Full variable domain (rest looked up from reference TRBV14 and TRBJ1-1): EAGVTQFPSHSVIEKGQTVTLRCDPISGHDNLYWYRRVMGKEIKFLLHFVKESKQDESGMPNNRFLAERTGGTYSTLKVQPAELEDSGVYFCASSSFSRGSGDAEAFFGQGTRLTVV.

This clonotype was detected ten times or more. The chain has TRBV7-9 and TRBJ1-1; 10 bases line up with TRBD1. Germline V gene sequence: CDR1 SEHNR, CDR2 FQNEAQ (reference sequence). V shed 4 bases, J shed 12 bases, and the junction held 11 bases outside the gene matches. This CDR3 has 14 residues. DNA of the CDR3: TGTGCCAGCAGCTCTGGGACAGGGGTTGGTGGGCCTTTCTTT. This codes for CASSSGTGVGGPFF.

This clonotype has only a few counts. This rearrangement joins TRBV12-3 or TRBV12-4 to TRBJ2-7; D possibly uses TRBD1 or TRBD2 (5 bases each). The CDR3 has 14 residues. V was clipped by 4 bases and J by 2 bases, with 12 bases between them. The CDR3 loop is CASSSGASPYEQYF. CDR3 sequence (DNA): TGTGCCAGCAGTTCCGGGGCCTCGCCCTACGAGCAGTACTTC.

This clonotype was counted a few times. The rearrangement uses TRBV11-2 and TRBJ2-7; 8 bases align to TRBD2. V gave up 3 bases and J gave up 6 bases; unmatched junction bases: 4. Germline CDR1 reads SGHAT; CDR2 reads FQNNGV. This CDR3 is built from 13 residues. The CDR3 DNA reads as TGTGCCAGCAGCTTGGGACTAGGCCCCGAGCAGTACTTC. Protein: CASSLGLGPEQYF.

The V and J genes are TRBV25-1 and TRBJ2-3; 9 bases are shared with TRBD2. CDR3 size: 16 residues. V gave up 7 bases and J gave up 4 bases; unmatched junction bases: 12. Per germline, CDR1 MGHDK and CDR2 SYGVNS. The CDR3 region has the DNA TGTGCCAGCACCGAAGGCGCTAGCGGGGATGCAGATACGCAGTATTTT. Translating gives CASTEGASGDADTQYF.

This clonotype was picked up a small number of times. V usage is TRBV6-2 or TRBV6-3 and J usage is TRBJ2-7; 8 positions match TRBD2. The CDR3 consists of 12 residues. Germline-derived CDR1 and CDR2 are MNHEY and SVGEGT. V trimming: 8 bases; J trimming: 3 bases; junction bases outside the gene matches: 3. CDR3 sequence reads: CASASGSYEQYF. As DNA, the CDR3 is TGTGCCAGCGCCAGCGGGAGCTACGAGCAGTACTTC.

This clonotype was recorded at least ten times. V gene TRBV6-2 or TRBV6-3 combines with J gene TRBJ2-2; D perhaps matches TRBD2 (5 bases). The CDR3 has 15 residues. CDR1 is MNHEY and CDR2 is SVGEGT in the germline V gene. Trimming cost V 4 bases and J 3 bases, with 12 bases left between them. The CDR3 here is CASSSLPGYTGELFF. In DNA form, the CDR3 reads TGTGCCAGCAGTTCCCTCCCGGGGTACACCGGGGAGCTGTTTTTT.

Ten or more counts support this clonotype. The gene calls are TRBV18 and TRBJ2-1; 9 bases are shared with TRBD2. CDR1 KGHSH and CDR2 LQKENI come from the germline V gene. The CDR3 has 15 amino acids. V was clipped by 3 bases and J by 7 bases; unmatched bases: 7. The CDR3 loop is CASSPRQREENEQFF. The CDR3 DNA reads TGTGCCAGCTCACCCCGACAGCGGGAGGAGAATGAGCAGTTCTTC.

This rearrangement joins TRBV3-1 to TRBJ2-1, with D perhaps assigned TRBD1 or TRBD2 (6 bases each). The germline V and J ends were trimmed by 5 bases and 0 bases, with 14 bases remaining between them. The CDR3 runs 16 residues. Germline CDR1 reads LGHDT; CDR2 reads YNNKEL (reference sequence). The CDR3 DNA is TGTGCCAGCAGCTCCCGCGGGACATACTCCTACAATGAGCAGTTCTTC. It is translated as CASSSRGTYSYNEQFF.

This clonotype occurred many times. The J gene is TRBJ2-1, the V gene TRBV11-2; D gene unclear. This CDR3 has 16 amino acids. The V end was cut by 5 bases, the J end by 7 bases, with 21 bases between. Germline CDR1 and CDR2: SGHAT and FQNNGV. In nucleotides, the CDR3 is TGTGCCAGCAGCCCCACCCAAACCCTTATTACAAATGAGCAGTTCTTC. This translates into CASSPTQTLITNEQFF. The entire variable domain, with the rest obtained from reference TRBV11-2 and TRBJ2-1, is as follows: EAGVAQSPRYKIIEKRQSVAFWCNPISGHATLYWYQQILGQGPKLLIQFQNNGVVDDSQLPKDRFSAERLKGVDSTLKIQPAKLEDSAVYLCASSPTQTLITNEQFFGPGTRLTVL.

Only one count was recorded for this clonotype. V usage is TRBV15 and J usage is TRBJ2-5; 9 nucleotides agree with TRBD1. This CDR3 region has 16 residues. The V gene's germline CDR1 is LNHNV and CDR2 YYDKDF (reference sequence). V trimming: 0 bases; J trimming: 5 bases; junction bases outside the gene matches: 7. The CDR3 DNA reads TGTGCCACCAGCAGAGATCAGGGACAGGGCCGTGAGACCCAGTACTTC. It encodes CATSRDQGQGRETQYF.

In its sample, this clonotype was seen a few times. The rearrangement joins TRBV7-2 to TRBJ1-1; D not certain. The CDR3 contains 14 residues. V lost 0 bases to trimming and J lost 2 bases, with 7 bases between them. Germline CDR1 reads SGHTA; CDR2 reads FQGNSA. CDR3 in DNA: TGTGCCAGCAGCTTAGCGGCAGATAACACTGAAGCTTTCTTT. This codes for CASSLAADNTEAFF.

This clonotype was recorded many times. The chain employs TRBV7-8 and TRBJ1-1; D remains ambiguous. Germline assignment: CDR1 SGHVS and CDR2 FQNEAQ. V dropped 4 bases and J dropped 1 base, with 13 bases sitting between them. The CDR3 has 15 amino acids. CDR3 DNA: TGTGCCAGCAGCTACCCTGGCGGGGAGAACACTGAAGCTTTCTTT. Amino acids: CASSYPGGENTEAFF.

This clonotype occurred many times. The chain employs TRBV20-1 and TRBJ2-3, with D uncertain. Germline values: CDR1 DFQATT, CDR2 SNEGSKA (reference sequence). The CDR3 is 12 amino acids. With 3 bases removed from V and 2 bases from J, the gap between germline ends came to 6 bases. CDR3 nucleotide sequence: TGCAGTGCTAGGACTCTCACAGATACGCAGTATTTT. Protein product: CSARTLTDTQYF.

This clonotype was found a few times. The chain carries TRBV7-7 and TRBJ1-2; no reliable D call. This CDR3 region has 12 residues. Germline CDR1 reads SSHAT; CDR2 reads FNYEAQ (reference sequence). CDR3 in DNA: TGTGGGAGGGCATCCTCCAACTATGGCTACACCTTC. It yields the protein CGRASSNYGYTF.

V is TRBV11-2 and J is TRBJ1-1; TRBD1 matches at 9 bases. With 4 bases clipped from V and 5 bases from J, the junction kept 8 bases outside the gene matches. This CDR3 has 15 amino acids. Germline CDR1 is SGHAT and CDR2 is FQNNGV. The CDR3 here is CASSSPTGGLTEAFF. CDR3 coding DNA: TGTGCCAGCAGCTCCCCAACAGGGGGCCTGACTGAAGCTTTCTTT.

This clonotype came up many times. The chain couples TRBV5-1 to TRBJ1-4, with 8 bases aligning to TRBD1. This CDR3 has 15 residues. The junction had 5 bases not matched to a gene; V was cut back by 5 bases and J by 2 bases. CDR1 and CDR2 from the germline V gene are SGHRS and YFSETQ. The CDR3 DNA sequence: TGCGCCAGCAGATCTACAGGGGGGACTAATGAAAAACTGTTTTTT. It translates to CASRSTGGTNEKLFF.

This clonotype was seen at least ten times. CDR3 DNA: TGTGCCAGCTCACCACCGGACAGGACCCCGAGGGGCTACACCTTC. Translation: CASSPPDRTPRGYTF. V is TRBV18 and J is TRBJ1-2; 7 positions match TRBD1. The V gene end was trimmed by 0 bases and the J gene end by 8 bases; junction bases not matched to a gene: 9. CDR1 is KGHSH, CDR2 LQKENI, per germline. The CDR3 has 15 amino acids. Full variable domain (missing parts from reference TRBV18 and TRBJ1-2): NAGVMQNPRHLVRRRGQEARLRCSPMKGHSHVYWYRQLPEEGLKFMVYLQKENIIDESGMPKERFSAEFPKEGPSILRIQQVVRGDSAAYFCASSPPDRTPRGYTFGSGTRLTVV.

In its sample, this clonotype was seen a few times. The chain combines TRBV30 with TRBJ1-2, with 7 bases that match TRBD1. The V gene end was trimmed by 1 base and the J gene end by 6 bases; junction bases not matched to a gene: 8. The CDR3 is 14 residues long. Germline CDR1 reads GTSNPN; CDR2 reads SVGIG (reference sequence). The chain's CDR3 is CAWSEQNTGDGYTF. CDR3 nucleotide sequence: TGTGCCTGGAGTGAACAAAATACAGGGGATGGCTACACCTTC.

This clonotype was detected only a few times. This chain links TRBV4-1 with TRBJ1-2; D is unresolved. The CDR3 consists of 16 residues. Looked up from germline, CDR1 is MGHRA and CDR2 is YSYEKL. V was shortened by 4 bases and J by 2 bases, with 17 bases between the two germline ends. The CDR3: CASSPTPGILNYGYTF. Here the CDR3 DNA reads TGCGCCAGCAGCCCCACTCCCGGGATCTTAAACTATGGCTACACCTTC.

This rearrangement joins TRBV5-4 to TRBJ1-2; the match to TRBD1 covers 9 bases. Germline CDR1 and CDR2: SGHNT and YYREEE (reference sequence). This CDR3 comprises 15 residues. J gave up 4 bases and V 4 bases, and 8 bases lay outside the gene matches. The DNA of the CDR3 is TGTGCCAGCAGCCGCGCGGCGGGACAGGGCTATGGCTACACCTTC. It is translated as CASSRAAGQGYGYTF.

This clonotype has a handful of counts. The chain joins TRBV6-2 or TRBV6-3 to TRBJ2-3, with D perhaps TRBD1 or TRBD2 (5 bases each). This CDR3 has 12 amino acids. Per the germline V gene, CDR1 is MNHEY and CDR2 is SVGEGT. Trimming cost V 8 bases and J 2 bases, with 8 bases left between them. Written as DNA, the CDR3 is TGTGCCAGCCGGGGCATCACAGATACGCAGTATTTT. Protein: CASRGITDTQYF.

This clonotype was seen repeatedly, ten times or more. CDR3: CASSPTAPGPLGEQYF. The CDR3 nucleotides are TGCGCCAGCAGTCCTACGGCCCCGGGACCGCTTGGCGAGCAGTACTTC. The chain links TRBV4-3 to TRBJ2-7; D assignment may be TRBD1 or TRBD2 (5 bases each). V lost 6 bases to trimming and J lost 6 bases, with 24 bases between them. The length of the CDR3 is 16 residues. Germline V gives CDR1 LGHNA, CDR2 YSLEER.